This TCR beta chain was retrieved from a study of CD8 T cells in ankylosing spondylitis. The CDR3 is made up of 13 amino acids. Trimming pared 1 base from V and 6 bases from J, leaving 10 bases between. Germline-derived CDR1 and CDR2 are GTSNPN and SVGIG (reference sequence). Concerning this clonotype: The antigen remains unidentified.

Findings and caveats of the study: It was reported that disease-linked clones were significantly enriched in matched ankylosing spondylitis synovial fluid.

Quantitative 5'-RACE with molecular barcodes was used to make the TCR beta libraries. TCRdb ran MiXCR on the 5' RACE reads and lists one entry per CDR3 protein. The table lists more than 150,000 distinct CDR3 sequences, 10% to 15% of them singletons. The receptor was isolated from a female donor with ankylosing spondylitis or in good health (not recorded which). The chain has TRBV30 and TRBJ1-5; D remains ambiguous. The sample comprised blood, either unsorted or a sorted T cell fraction (not recorded which). The DNA of the CDR3 is TGTGCCTGGAGTGACGGACGAGCTCAGCCCCAGCATTTT. This encodes CAWSDGRAQPQHF. The variable domain in full, completed from reference TRBV30 and TRBJ1-5, reads SQTIHQWPATLVQPVGSPLSLECTVEGTSNPNLYWYRQAAGRGLQLLFYSVGIGQISSEVPQNLSASRPQDRQFILSSKKLLLSDSGFYLCAWSDGRAQPQHFGDGTRLSIL.